This is a list of T cell receptor beta chains from one sample in a study of CD8 T cells in ankylosing spondylitis. TCRdb reanalysed the 5' RACE reads using MiXCR and keeps one entry per CDR3 protein. Of fewer than 500,000 distinct CDR3 sequences listed, roughly 26% are singletons. Specimen: blood, either unsorted or a sorted T cell fraction (not recorded which). The receptor set was obtained from a male donor with ankylosing spondylitis. Both conserved end residues are trimmed from each CDR3.

ASSQDFGNQPQH TRBV4-1 12
ASSLYSYGYT TRBV7-2 10
ASSQGSNQPQH TRBV3-1 11
ASRDSPHSNQPQH TRBV27 13
ASSLAATSGNEQF TRBV7-2 13
SARTSSYNIQY TRBV20-1 11
ASSPIAGDNSPLH TRBV12-3/TRBV12-4 13
ASNSRNTGELF TRBV5-1 11
ATNQKTGTIAKNIQY TRBV15 15
ASSERGHQAPEQY TRBV6-1 13
ASRTTGGSNEQF TRBV2 12
AHSGTGRRDEQF TRBV30 12
ASSAMRAVYNEQF TRBV25-1 13
ASSSLSYEQY TRBV7-2 10
ASSWDRGSTDTQY TRBV28 13
SAGLAGGSTDTQY TRBV29-1 13
ASSLREFAYNEQF TRBV5-4 13
ASSLNGANYGYT TRBV5-1 12
SAIRGTGTEAF TRBV20-1 11
SARAREFKQF TRBV20-1 10
ASSSPGALGTGELF TRBV27 14
ASLEGPQGGANYGYT TRBV5-1 15
ASTPAGDRSYGYT TRBV6-1 13
SARDGSPSTEAF TRBV20-1 12
SARDRRMNTEAF TRBV20-1 12
ASSIGSPGNTIY TRBV19 12